The 4 T cell receptor beta chains presented below share a single source sample, sequenced in a study of PD-1 and CTLA-4 blockade in melanoma. The assay was immunoSEQ multiplex PCR, and TCRdb's table has in-frame clones only and misses some. This table has tens of thousands of clones, 70% to 90% appearing once. The material was CD8+ T cells from peripheral blood, obtained before anti-PD-1 treatment. These TCRs come from a human donor with melanoma.

The chain joins TRBV27 to TRBJ2-7; TRBD2 might be the D (6 bases). Germline V lookup: CDR1 MNHEY, CDR2 SMNVEV (reference sequence). This CDR3 spans 13 amino acids. V was cut by 4 bases and J by 3 bases, with 10 bases left in between. The CDR3: CASSYGSDYEQYF. The CDR3 bases are TGTGCCAGCAGTTACGGGAGCGACTACGAGCAGTACTTC.

The chain combines TRBV19 with TRBJ1-3; 7 nucleotides align to TRBD1. Germline V gene lookup returns CDR1 LNHDA and CDR2 SQIVND (reference sequence). This CDR3 has 17 residues. V dropped 7 bases and J dropped 4; count of bases not matched to a gene: 16. DNA for the CDR3: TGTGCCAGTACCCTCCTTAGAGGGGGCCCATCCGGAAACACCATATATTTT. Its protein product is CASTLLRGGPSGNTIYF.

V usage is TRBV19 and J usage is TRBJ1-5; D gene uncertain. Germline V gives CDR1 LNHDA, CDR2 SQIVND (reference sequence). The V end lost 2 bases, the J end lost 0 bases, and 8 bases lay between the germline ends. The CDR3 is 15 residues long. CDR3 DNA: TGTGCCAGTAGTATAACCCTTAATAGCAATCAGCCCCAGCATTTT. The encoded protein is CASSITLNSNQPQHF.

V and J are TRBV6-1 and TRBJ1-2; D possibly corresponds to TRBD1 (6 bases). The germline gives CDR1 MNHNS, CDR2 SASEGT. Trimming stripped 0 bases from V and 0 bases from J, with 11 bases between. The CDR3 loop spans 16 amino acids. The chain's CDR3 is CASSEALQGPNYGYTF. CDR3 DNA: TGTGCCAGCAGTGAAGCGCTACAGGGACCTAACTATGGCTACACCTTC.